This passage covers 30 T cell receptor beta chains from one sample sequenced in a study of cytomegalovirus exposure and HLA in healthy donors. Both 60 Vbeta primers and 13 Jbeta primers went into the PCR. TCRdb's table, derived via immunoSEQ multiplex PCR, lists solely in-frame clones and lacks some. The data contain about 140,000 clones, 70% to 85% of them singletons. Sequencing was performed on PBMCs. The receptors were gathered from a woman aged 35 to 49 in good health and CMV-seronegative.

The CDR3 protein is CASSSGISQTDTQYF. The CDR3 DNA reads TGTGCCAGCAGCTCCGGGATTTCGCAGACAGATACGCAGTATTTT. The chain has TRBV7-3 and TRBJ2-3; possibly TRBD2 for D (5 bases). This CDR3 has 15 amino acids. Germline V gives CDR1 SGHTA, CDR2 FQGTGA. V lost 4 bases, J lost 3 bases, and 14 bases lay in between.

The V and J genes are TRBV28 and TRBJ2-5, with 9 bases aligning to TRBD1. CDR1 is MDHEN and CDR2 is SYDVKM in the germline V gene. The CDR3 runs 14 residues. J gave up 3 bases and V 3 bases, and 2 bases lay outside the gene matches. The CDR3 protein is CASSFRDREETQYF. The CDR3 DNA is TGTGCCAGCAGTTTCCGGGACAGGGAAGAGACCCAGTACTTC.

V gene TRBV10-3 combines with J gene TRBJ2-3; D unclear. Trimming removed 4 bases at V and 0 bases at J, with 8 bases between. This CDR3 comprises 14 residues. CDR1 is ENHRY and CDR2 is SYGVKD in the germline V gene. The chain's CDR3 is CAISVASSTDTQYF. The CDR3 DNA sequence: TGTGCCATCAGTGTGGCTAGTAGCACAGATACGCAGTATTTT.

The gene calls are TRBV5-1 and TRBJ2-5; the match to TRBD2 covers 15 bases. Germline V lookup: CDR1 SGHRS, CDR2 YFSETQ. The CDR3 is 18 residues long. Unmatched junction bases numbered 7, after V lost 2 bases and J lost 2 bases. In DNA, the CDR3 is TGCGCCAGCAGCTTAACGCTGGGACTAGCGGGAGGTCAAGAGACCCAGTACTTC. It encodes CASSLTLGLAGGQETQYF.

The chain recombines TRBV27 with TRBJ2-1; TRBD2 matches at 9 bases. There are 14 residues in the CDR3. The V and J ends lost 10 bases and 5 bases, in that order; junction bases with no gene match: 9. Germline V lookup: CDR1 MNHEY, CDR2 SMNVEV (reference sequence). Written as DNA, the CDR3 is TGTGCCACCAAGTTACTAGCGGGCAACAATGAGCAGTTCTTC. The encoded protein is CATKLLAGNNEQFF.

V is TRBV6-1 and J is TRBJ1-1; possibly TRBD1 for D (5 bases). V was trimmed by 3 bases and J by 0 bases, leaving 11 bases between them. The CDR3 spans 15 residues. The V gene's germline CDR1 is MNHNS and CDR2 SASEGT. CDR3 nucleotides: TGTGCCAGCAGTGATCACAGGAAGATGAACACTGAAGCTTTCTTT. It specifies CASSDHRKMNTEAFF.

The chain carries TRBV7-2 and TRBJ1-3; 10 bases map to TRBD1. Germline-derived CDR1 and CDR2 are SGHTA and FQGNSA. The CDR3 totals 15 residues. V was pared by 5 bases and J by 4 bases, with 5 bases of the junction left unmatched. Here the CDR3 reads CASSLRDRGGNTIYF. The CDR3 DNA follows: TGTGCCAGCAGCCTGCGGGACAGGGGAGGAAACACCATATATTTT.

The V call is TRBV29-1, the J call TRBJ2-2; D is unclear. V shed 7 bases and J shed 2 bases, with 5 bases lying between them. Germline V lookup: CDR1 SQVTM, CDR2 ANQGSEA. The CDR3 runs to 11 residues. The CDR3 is CSGRNTGELFF. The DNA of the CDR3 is TGCAGCGGCAGAAACACCGGGGAGCTGTTTTTT.

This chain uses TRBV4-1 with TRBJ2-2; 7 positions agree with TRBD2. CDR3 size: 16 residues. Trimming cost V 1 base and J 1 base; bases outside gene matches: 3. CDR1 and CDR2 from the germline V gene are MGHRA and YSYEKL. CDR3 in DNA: TGCGCCAGCAGCCAAGGCCAGCGGGAGAACACCGGGGAGCTGTTTTTT. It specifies CASSQGQRENTGELFF.

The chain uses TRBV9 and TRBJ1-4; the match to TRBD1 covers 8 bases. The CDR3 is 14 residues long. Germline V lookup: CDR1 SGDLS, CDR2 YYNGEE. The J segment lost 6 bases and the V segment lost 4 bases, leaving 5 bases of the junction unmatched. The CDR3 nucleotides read TGTGCCAGCAGCTCCGGGACAGGTTATGAAAAACTGTTTTTT. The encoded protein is CASSSGTGYEKLFF.

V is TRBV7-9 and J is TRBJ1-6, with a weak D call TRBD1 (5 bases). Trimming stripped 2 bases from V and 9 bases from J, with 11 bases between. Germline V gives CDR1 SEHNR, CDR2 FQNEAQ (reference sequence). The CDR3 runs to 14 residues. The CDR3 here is CASSLTGSGSPLHF. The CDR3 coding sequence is TGTGCCAGCAGCTTAACAGGCTCTGGTTCACCCCTCCACTTT.

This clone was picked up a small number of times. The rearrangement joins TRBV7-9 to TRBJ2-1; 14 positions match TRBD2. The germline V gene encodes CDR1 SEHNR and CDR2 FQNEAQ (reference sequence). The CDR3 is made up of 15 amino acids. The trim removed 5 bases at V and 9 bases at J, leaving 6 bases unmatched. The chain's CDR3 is CASSPGGLAGGEQFF. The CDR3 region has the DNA TGTGCCAGCAGCCCTGGAGGACTAGCGGGAGGTGAGCAGTTCTTC.

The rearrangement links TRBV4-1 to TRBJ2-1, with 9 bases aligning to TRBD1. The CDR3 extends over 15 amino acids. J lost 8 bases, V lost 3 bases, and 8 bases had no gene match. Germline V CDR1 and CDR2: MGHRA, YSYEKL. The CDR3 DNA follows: TGCGCCAGCAGCCAGCCGGGACAGGGTATCTATGAGCAGTTCTTC. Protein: CASSQPGQGIYEQFF.

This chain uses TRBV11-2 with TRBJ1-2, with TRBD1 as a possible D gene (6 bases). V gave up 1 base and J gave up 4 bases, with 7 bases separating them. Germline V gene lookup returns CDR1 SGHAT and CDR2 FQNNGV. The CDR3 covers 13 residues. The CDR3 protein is CASSLGGPYGYTF. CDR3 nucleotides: TGTGCCAGCAGCTTAGGGGGGCCCTATGGCTACACCTTC.

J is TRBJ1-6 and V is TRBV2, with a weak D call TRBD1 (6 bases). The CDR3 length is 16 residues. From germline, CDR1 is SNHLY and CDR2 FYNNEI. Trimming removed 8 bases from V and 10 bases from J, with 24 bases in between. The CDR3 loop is CASLHQPGHLGSPLHF. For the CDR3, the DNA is TGTGCCAGCCTACATCAACCGGGACACCTGGGATCACCCCTCCACTTT.

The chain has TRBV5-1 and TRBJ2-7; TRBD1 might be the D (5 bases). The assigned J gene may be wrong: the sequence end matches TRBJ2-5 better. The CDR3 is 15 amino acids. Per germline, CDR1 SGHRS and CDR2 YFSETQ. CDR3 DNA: TGCGCCAGCAGCTTGGGGGCAGGGCCAGCAGAGACCCAGTACTTC. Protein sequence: CASSLGAGPAETQYF.

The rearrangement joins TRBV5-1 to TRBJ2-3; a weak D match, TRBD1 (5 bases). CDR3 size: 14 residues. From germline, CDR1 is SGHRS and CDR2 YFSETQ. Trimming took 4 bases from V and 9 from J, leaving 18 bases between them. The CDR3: CASSPQAPVDTQYF. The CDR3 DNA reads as TGCGCCAGCAGCCCACAGGCTCCGGTTGACACGCAGTATTTT.

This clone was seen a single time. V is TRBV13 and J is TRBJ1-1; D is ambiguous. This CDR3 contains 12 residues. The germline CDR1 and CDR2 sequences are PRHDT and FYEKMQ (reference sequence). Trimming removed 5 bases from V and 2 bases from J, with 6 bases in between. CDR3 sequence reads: CASSPFNTEAFF. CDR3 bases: TGTGCCAGCAGCCCGTTTAACACTGAAGCTTTCTTT.

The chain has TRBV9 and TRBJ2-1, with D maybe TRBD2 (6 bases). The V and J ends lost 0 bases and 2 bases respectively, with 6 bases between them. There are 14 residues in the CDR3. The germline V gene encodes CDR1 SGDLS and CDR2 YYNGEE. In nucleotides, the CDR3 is TGTGCCAGCAGCGTAGGCGGGACCTACAATGAGCAGTTCTTC. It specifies CASSVGGTYNEQFF. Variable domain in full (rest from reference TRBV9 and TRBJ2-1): DSGVTQTPKHLITATGQRVTLRCSPRSGDLSVYWYQQSLDQGLQFLIQYYNGEERAKGNILERFSAQQFPDLHSELNLSSLELGDSALYFCASSVGGTYNEQFFGPGTRLTVL.

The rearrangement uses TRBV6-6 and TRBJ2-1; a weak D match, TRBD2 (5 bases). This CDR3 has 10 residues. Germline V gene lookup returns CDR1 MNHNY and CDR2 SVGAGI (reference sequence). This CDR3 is CAGPSFEQFF. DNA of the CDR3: TGTGCAGGACCTAGCTTTGAGCAGTTCTTC.

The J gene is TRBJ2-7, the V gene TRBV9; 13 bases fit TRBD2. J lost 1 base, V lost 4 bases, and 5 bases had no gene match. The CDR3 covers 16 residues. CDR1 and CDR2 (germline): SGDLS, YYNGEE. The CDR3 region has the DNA TGTGCCAGCAGCCCGACTAGCGGGAGGCCTTCCTACGAGCAGTACTTC. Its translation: CASSPTSGRPSYEQYF.

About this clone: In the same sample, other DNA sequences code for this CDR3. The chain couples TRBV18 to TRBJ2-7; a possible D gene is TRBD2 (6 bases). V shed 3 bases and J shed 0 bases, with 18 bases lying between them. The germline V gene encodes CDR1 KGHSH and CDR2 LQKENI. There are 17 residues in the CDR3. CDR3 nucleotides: TGTGCCAGCTCACCGGCGGGACTCCTCCTGAGCTCCTACGAGCAGTACTTC. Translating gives CASSPAGLLLSSYEQYF.

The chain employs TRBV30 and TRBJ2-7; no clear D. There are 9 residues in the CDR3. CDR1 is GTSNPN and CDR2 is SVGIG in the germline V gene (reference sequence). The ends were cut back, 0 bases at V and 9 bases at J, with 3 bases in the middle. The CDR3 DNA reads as TGTGCCTGGAGTGTAGCGCAGTACTTC. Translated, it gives CAWSVAQYF.

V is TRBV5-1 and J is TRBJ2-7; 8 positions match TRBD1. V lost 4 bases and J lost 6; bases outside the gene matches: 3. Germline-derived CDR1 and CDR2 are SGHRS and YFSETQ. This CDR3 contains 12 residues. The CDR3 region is CASSPGQGEQYF. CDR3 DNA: TGCGCCAGCAGCCCAGGACAGGGCGAGCAGTACTTC. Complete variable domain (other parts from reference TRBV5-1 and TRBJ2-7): KAGVTQTPRYLIKTRGQQVTLSCSPISGHRSVSWYQQTPGQGLQFLFEYFSETQRNKGNFPGRFSGRQFSNSRSEMNVSTLELGDSALYLCASSPGQGEQYFGPGTRLTVT.

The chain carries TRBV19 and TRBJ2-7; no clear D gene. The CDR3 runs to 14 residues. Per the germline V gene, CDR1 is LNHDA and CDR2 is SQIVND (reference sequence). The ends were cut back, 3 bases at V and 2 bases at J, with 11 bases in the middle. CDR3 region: CASSIQNGPYEQYF. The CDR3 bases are TGTGCCAGTAGTATTCAGAATGGCCCCTACGAGCAGTACTTC. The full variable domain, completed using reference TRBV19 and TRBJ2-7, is DGGITQSPKYLFRKEGQNVTLSCEQNLNHDAMYWYRQDPGQGLRLIYYSQIVNDFQKGDIAEGYSVSREKKESFPLTVTSAQKNPTAFYLCASSIQNGPYEQYFGPGTRLTVT.

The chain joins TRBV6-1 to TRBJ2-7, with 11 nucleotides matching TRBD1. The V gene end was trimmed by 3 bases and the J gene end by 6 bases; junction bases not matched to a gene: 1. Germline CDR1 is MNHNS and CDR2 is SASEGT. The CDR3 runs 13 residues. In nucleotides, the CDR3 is TGTGCCAGCAGTGAGGGACAGGGGGTCGAGCAGTACTTC. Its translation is CASSEGQGVEQYF.

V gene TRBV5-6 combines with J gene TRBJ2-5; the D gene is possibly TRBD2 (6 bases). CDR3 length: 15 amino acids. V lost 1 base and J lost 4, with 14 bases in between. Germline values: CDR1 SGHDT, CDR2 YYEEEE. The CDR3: CASSLWTQGGETQYF. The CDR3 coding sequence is TGTGCCAGCAGCTTGTGGACCCAGGGAGGAGAGACCCAGTACTTC.

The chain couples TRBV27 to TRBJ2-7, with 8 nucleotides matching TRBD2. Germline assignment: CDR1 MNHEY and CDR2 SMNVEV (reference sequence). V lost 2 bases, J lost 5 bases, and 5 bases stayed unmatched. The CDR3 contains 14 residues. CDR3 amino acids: CASSLRSGSNEQYF. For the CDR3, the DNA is TGTGCCAGCAGTTTAAGGAGCGGGAGCAACGAGCAGTACTTC.

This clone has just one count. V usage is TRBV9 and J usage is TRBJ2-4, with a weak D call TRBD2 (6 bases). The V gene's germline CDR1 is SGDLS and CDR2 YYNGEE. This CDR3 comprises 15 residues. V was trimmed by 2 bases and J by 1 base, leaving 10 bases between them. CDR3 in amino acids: CASSVGGGAKNIQYF. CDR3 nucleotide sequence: TGTGCCAGCAGCGTGGGTGGGGGGGCCAAAAACATTCAGTACTTC.

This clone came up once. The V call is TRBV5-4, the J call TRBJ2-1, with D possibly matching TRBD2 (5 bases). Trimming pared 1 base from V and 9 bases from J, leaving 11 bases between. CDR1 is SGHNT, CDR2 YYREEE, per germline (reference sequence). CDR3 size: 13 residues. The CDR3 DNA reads TGTGCCAGCAGCTTGATTCTAGGAGGTGAGCAGTTCTTC. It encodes CASSLILGGEQFF.